This T cell receptor (beta chain) came from a study of T cell changes during pregnancy in multiple sclerosis. Using immunoSEQ multiplex PCR, the repertoire was profiled, and TCRdb retains in-frame clones only, with some absent. The sample contains about 50,000 clones, 94% of which appear only once. The germline gives CDR1 SEHNR, CDR2 FQNEAQ (reference sequence). This CDR3 spans 14 amino acids. The V end lost 1 base, the J end lost 1 base, and 7 bases lay between the germline ends. The rearrangement links TRBV7-9 to TRBJ2-5; weak D call: TRBD1 (5 bases). The receptor was derived from a female donor with multiple sclerosis, enrolled in a pregnancy study. Sequences were derived from CD8+ T cells from peripheral blood mononuclear cells, sampled before pregnancy. The CDR3 region is CASSLGQGQETQYF. CDR3 in DNA: TGTGCCAGCAGCTTAGGTCAGGGCCAAGAGACCCAGTACTTC.